This T cell receptor (beta chain) was identified during a study of technical replicates of blood from several donors. Sequencing was performed with immunoSEQ multiplex PCR; in TCRdb, only in-frame clones are kept and a portion is missing. The sample holds approximately 100,000 clones, 96% seen once. CDR1 and CDR2 from the germline V gene are SGHNT and YYREEE (reference sequence). The V and J ends lost 0 bases and 2 bases, in that order; junction bases with no gene match: 5. The CDR3 spans 16 residues. What was sequenced was T cells isolated from PBMCs. The chain combines TRBV5-4 with TRBJ2-7, with 10 bases matching TRBD2. This sequence originates from a human donor in good health. The chain's CDR3 is CASSLVLAGDPYEQYF. CDR3 DNA: TGTGCCAGCAGCTTGGTCCTAGCGGGGGACCCCTACGAGCAGTACTTC.